This T cell receptor (beta chain) was recovered during a study of blood T cells in healthy people across ages (dated by TCRdb to between 2015 and 2016). In the study overall: In model experiments, roughly one uniquely barcoded TCR beta cDNA molecule per two T cells was captured by template switching. To avoid experimental bias, donors of different ages were distributed randomly across sequencing lanes. Using deep sequencing normalized with unique cDNA molecular identifiers, the study measured how TCR beta repertoire diversity changes with age. Two additional independent replicas of 1 million unique cDNA reads from the same blood draw were analyzed for two donors (one aged 18 to 29 and one aged 80 or older). Four age groups were formed from the donors: young (average approximately 17 years), middle-aged (around 37), aged (about 62) and long-lived (roughly 81). Summary of the overall study and its limitations: Compared with the aged group, the long-lived group had more naive CD4+ T cells, fewer expanded clones and increased TCR diversity, suggesting age selection. Since profiling was done on bulk unsorted PBMCs, naive and antigen-experienced compartments could not be conclusively compared. Observed TCR beta diversity per million T cells fell roughly linearly with age, and a significant reduction was already apparent by age around 40. Estimates of total diversity based on one million sequenced T cells were regarded as lower bounds and as underestimates. The percentage of naive T cells measured by flow cytometry correlated strongly with observed TCR beta diversity. Because donor CMV infection status was unknown, age-related changes in expanded clonotypes were potentially confounded.

On this clonotype itself: The antigen this receptor binds is unknown. Base qualities are not provided; no much larger clone lies one nucleotide away.

Trimming takes 0 bases from V and 0 bases from J, and the germline ends sit 14 bases apart. The CDR3 contains 17 residues, cysteine and phenylalanine counted. Only the CDR3 region is kept as DNA, spanning 51 bases read in frame from base 1. From the germline V gene (reference sequence), CDR1 is LGHDT and CDR2 is YNNKEL. The library came from 5' RACE. This sample was sequenced with an Illumina HiSeq 2500. A second about 7 to 11 cycle PCR used a sample-barcoded 5' primer and a J-beta primer mix. A template-switch 5' adaptor carrying 12 random nucleotides introduced a unique molecular identifier onto each TCR beta cDNA molecule. Each sample yielded at least 3 million CDR3-containing paired-end reads. First-strand cDNA synthesis was performed from all RNA using the Mint cDNA synthesis kit, with priming by a TRBC-specific oligonucleotide. Following uracil-DNA glycosylase treatment, a first 18-cycle PCR with universal primers M1SS and BC2_uni_R was performed on all cDNA. The authors' pipeline ran thus. Each sample was normalized by randomly selecting 1 million high-quality reads, each carrying a distinct molecular identifier. Instead of being binned into consensus sequences, reads with shared molecular identifiers were discarded. MiTCR, with a Q25 quality threshold and the strictest error-elimination algorithm, was used for CDR3 identification, clonotype clustering and error correction. A nonparametric unseen species model using Euler transformation provided a lower-bound estimate of total TCR beta diversity. TCRdb reprocessed the public reads (quality trimming at Q25 with fastp, clone calling with MiXCR) and kept in-frame beta chains. One record per CDR3 amino acid sequence lists the most common genes and DNA. These V and J calls originate from TCRdb's pipeline instead of the authors' own analysis. The table for this sample lists around 1,100,000 distinct CDR3 sequences; around two fifths of them were counted only once. The ten top clones hold 13% of the sample.

Donors were 40 or so systemically healthy Caucasian individuals from Russia aged roughly 6 to 90 years. Each donor gave ten milliliters of peripheral blood, drawn into EDTA-treated Vacutainer tubes. PBMCs were isolated by Ficoll-Paque density-gradient centrifugation, with at least 6 million obtained per sample. Total RNA, at least 6 micrograms per sample, was extracted from PBMCs with Trizol reagent. For every donor, flow cytometry on a PBMC aliquot measured the percentage of naive CD45RAhigh/CD27high T cells. The TCR was taken from a man aged 18 to 35 in good health. Sequenced sample: blood. Recombination linked TRBV3-1 to TRBJ1-1; the D gene is unclear. The DNA sequence is TGTGCCAGCAGCCAAGAGAGCAGGTTGGGCATGAACACTGAAGCTTTCTTT. Its protein product is CASSQESRLGMNTEAFF. The entire variable domain, with the stretches around the CDR3 drawn from the reference TRBV3-1 and TRBJ1-1 proteins, is DTAVSQTPKYLVTQMGNDKSIKCEQNLGHDTMYWYKQDSKKFLKIMFSYNNKELIINETVPNRFSPKSPDKAHLNLHINSLELGDSAVYFCASSQESRLGMNTEAFFGQGTRLTVV.